Each of the 2 T cell receptor beta chains below was sequenced from the same sample in a study of T cell responses to AZD1222 COVID-19 vaccine. Produced via immunoSEQ multiplex PCR; TCRdb's table is partial and in-frame only. Of 130,000 or so clones in the sample, about 93% are singletons; the top ten hold around 7%. Sequenced here: peripheral blood, sampled on day 0 of AZD1222 vaccination. Receptors originate from an adult in good health.

The chain has TRBV3-1 (or the pseudogene TRBV3-2) and TRBJ2-2, with 8 bases matching TRBD2. V dropped 8 bases and J dropped 6; count of bases not matched to a gene: 11. Germline V gene sequence: CDR1 LGHDT, CDR2 YNNKEL (reference sequence). The CDR3 totals 15 residues. The CDR3 region is CASCQTGGSAGELFF. DNA of the CDR3: TGTGCCAGCTGTCAGACGGGGGGGTCCGCCGGGGAGCTGTTTTTT.

This chain joins TRBV2 and TRBJ2-7; D uncertain. CDR1 and CDR2 from the germline V gene are SNHLY and FYNNEI. Trimming took off 5 bases at V and 4 bases at J, with 6 bases between the two ends. The CDR3 loop spans 11 amino acids. CDR3 bases: TGTGCCAGCAGTTATCTATACGAGCAGTACTTC. Protein product: CASSYLYEQYF.